Listed below are T cell receptor beta chains from one sample, sequenced in a study of human T cells and chemical hapten exposure. TCRdb re-derived calls from the RACE reads in MiXCR, one entry per CDR3 protein. In the table there are about 82,000 distinct CDR3 sequences, 10% to 15% of which are singletons. This material consisted of whole blood, taken in connection with sensitization to the hapten diphenylcyclopropenone (DPC). The receptors were gathered from a woman between 45 and 60 years old with alopecia areata. Some clones in this sample may be carry-over from other donors' samples. Both conserved end residues are part of each CDR3. Each record gives: clone size, V gene, CDR3 protein. Clone size appears in some rows only: once, few, many, or a class for an expanded clone.

- | TRBV3-1 | CASSQQAGVLNEQFF
- | TRBV29-1 | CSARTDSQETQYF
few | TRBV5-1 | CASSYRLAGDYEQYF
- | TRBV12-3/TRBV12-4 | CASSLQLGTLGYNEQFF
- | TRBV2 | CASSVRDRGNYGYTF
many | TRBV29-1 | CSVEGSTDTQYF
few | TRBV29-1 | CSVERGEKLFF
- | TRBV5-1 | CASSPTAAGVETQYF
many | TRBV2 | CASRSMTSAYEQYF
- | TRBV28 | CASSKGATVAYTF
few | TRBV30 | CAWGWTGGNQPQHF
few | TRBV5-1 | CASRIGLAGVNEQFF
few | TRBV13 | CASSFKGINYGYTF
few | TRBV5-5 | CASSFSRGAISGNTIYF
- | TRBV5-1 | CASSLKFAGSTDTQYF
- | TRBV30 | CAGYSGPRWETQYF
few | TRBV5-4 | CASSLGPGLAGIGTDTQYF
- | TRBV29-1 | CRAGSYGYTF
- | TRBV6-6 | CASRGDRTGTNTEAFF
few | TRBV20-1 | CSAIPGTSATDTQYF
- | TRBV12-3/TRBV12-4 | CASSGTGGYTEAFF
- | TRBV3-1 | CASSQASTEQFF
many | TRBV7-9 | CASGTSGNTDTQYF
- | TRBV30 | CAWSVSDRNGEQFF
- | TRBV9 | CASSVLSGTGHTGELFF
- | TRBV27 | CASSFGTGEWPQHF
many | TRBV6-2/TRBV6-3 | CASGRGTYEQYF
few | TRBV5-4 | CASTTTGTSVDTQYF
- | TRBV19 | CASTGRSRTGELFF
- | TRBV20-1 | CSARDDARAFGELFF
- | TRBV9 | CASSVGGGDPAFF
- | TRBV20-1 | CSARPPDGGSYEQYF
many | TRBV11-2 | CASSSRGTNQETQYF
- | TRBV3-1 | CASSQDQGARNYGYTF
- | TRBV5-5 | CASSSTSDWPYEQYF
few | TRBV20-1 | CSARGGTKNTEAFF
- | TRBV27 | CASSSLGGSNQPQHF
- | TRBV6-2/TRBV6-3 | CASSYGRGPGSYEQYF